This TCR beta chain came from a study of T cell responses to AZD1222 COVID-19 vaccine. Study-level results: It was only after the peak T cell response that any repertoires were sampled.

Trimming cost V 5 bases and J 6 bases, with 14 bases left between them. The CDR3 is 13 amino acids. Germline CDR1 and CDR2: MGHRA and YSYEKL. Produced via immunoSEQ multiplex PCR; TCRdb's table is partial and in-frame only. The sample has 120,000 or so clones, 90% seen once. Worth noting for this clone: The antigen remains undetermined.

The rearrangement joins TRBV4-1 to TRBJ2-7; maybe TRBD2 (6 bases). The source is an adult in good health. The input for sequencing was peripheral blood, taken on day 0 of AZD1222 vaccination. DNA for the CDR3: TGCGCCAGCAGCAAAGCGGAGGGGCTCGAGCAGTACTTC. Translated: CASSKAEGLEQYF.